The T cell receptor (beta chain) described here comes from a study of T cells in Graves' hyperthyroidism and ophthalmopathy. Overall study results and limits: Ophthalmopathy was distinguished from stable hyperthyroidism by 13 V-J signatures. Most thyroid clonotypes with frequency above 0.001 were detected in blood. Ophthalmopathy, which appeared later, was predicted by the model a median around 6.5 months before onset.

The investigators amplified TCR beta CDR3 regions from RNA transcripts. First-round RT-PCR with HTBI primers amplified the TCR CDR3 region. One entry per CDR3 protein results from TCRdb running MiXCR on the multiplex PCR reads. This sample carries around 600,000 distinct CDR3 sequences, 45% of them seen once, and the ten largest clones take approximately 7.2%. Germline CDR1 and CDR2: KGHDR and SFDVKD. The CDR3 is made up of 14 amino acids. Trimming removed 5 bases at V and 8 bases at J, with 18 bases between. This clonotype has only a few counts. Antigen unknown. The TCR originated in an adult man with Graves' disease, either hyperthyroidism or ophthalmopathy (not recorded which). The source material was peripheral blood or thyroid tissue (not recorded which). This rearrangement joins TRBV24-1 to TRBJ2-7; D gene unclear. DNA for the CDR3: TGTGCCACCAGTGCCCCGGGCCCTACTACGAAGCAGTACTTC. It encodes CATSAPGPTTKQYF.